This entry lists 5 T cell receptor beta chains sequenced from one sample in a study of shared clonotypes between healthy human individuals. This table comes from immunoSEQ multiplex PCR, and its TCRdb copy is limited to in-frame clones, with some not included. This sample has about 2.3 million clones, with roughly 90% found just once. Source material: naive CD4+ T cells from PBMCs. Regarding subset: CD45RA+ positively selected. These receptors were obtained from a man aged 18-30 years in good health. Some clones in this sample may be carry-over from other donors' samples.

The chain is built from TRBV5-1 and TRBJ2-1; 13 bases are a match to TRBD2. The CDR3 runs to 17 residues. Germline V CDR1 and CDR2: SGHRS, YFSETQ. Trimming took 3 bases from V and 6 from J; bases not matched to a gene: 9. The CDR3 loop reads CASSSPAGTSGTNEQFF. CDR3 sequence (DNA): TGCGCCAGCAGCTCACCCGCCGGGACTAGCGGGACCAATGAGCAGTTCTTC.

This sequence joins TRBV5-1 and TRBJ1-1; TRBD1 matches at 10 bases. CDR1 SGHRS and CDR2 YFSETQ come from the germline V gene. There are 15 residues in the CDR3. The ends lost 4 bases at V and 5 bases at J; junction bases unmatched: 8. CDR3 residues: CASSLETGGFTEAFF. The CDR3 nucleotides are TGCGCCAGCAGCCTGGAGACAGGGGGCTTTACTGAAGCTTTCTTT.

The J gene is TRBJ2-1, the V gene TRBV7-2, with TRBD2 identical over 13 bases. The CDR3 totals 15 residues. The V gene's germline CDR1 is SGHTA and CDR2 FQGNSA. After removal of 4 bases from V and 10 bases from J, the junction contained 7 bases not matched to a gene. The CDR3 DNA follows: TGTGCCAGCAGCTCTTGGACTAGCGGGAGAGACGAGCAGTTCTTC. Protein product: CASSSWTSGRDEQFF.

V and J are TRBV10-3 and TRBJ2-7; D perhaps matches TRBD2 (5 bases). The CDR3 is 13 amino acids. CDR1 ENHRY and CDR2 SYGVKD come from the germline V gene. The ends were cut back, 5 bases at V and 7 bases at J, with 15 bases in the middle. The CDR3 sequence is CAISPGLTGEQYF. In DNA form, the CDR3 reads TGTGCCATCAGTCCCGGCCTTACGGGGGAGCAGTACTTC.

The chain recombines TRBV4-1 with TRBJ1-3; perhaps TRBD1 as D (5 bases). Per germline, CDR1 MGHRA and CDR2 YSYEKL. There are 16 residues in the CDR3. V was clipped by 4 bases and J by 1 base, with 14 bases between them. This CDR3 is CASSPISGKSGNTIYF. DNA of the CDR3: TGCGCCAGCAGCCCAATCTCAGGGAAGTCTGGAAACACCATATATTTT.